This T cell receptor (beta chain) is from a study of T cell changes during pregnancy in multiple sclerosis (dated by TCRdb to between 2018 and 2021). Background for the entire study: The study looked at changes in the T cell repertoire across pregnancy in women with multiple sclerosis.

About this clone: Its recognized antigen is unknown. The record has no base qualities; no much larger clone is one base away.

CDR1 and CDR2 are read off the germline V gene as SGHTA and FQGNSA. V drops 2 bases and J drops 0 bases, leaving 14 bases in between. The CDR3 measures 17 amino acids from cysteine to phenylalanine. Left in the record is the CDR3 DNA by itself, 51 bases read in frame from the first base. Receptor libraries were prepared by the immunoSEQ multiplex PCR assay. What TCRdb holds here is the immuneACCESS table cut down to in-frame rearrangements. Part of the clones is not present; checked against another copy, under half of the missing clones reflect an unresolved V gene, and the others are unexplained. The sample table lists about 40,000 clones, approximately 90% of them with a count of one. 0.4% to 0.45% of the sample belongs to the ten largest clones.

The sequence is built from TRBV7-2 and TRBJ1-3; TRBD1 is a weak D gene call, 5 bases matching. This material consisted of CD4+ T cells from peripheral blood mononuclear cells, taken in the third trimester of pregnancy. This TCR derives from a female donor with multiple sclerosis, enrolled in a pregnancy study. In nucleotide form, the sequence is TGTGCCAGCAGCTTACAGTGGGCCGACAGCTCTGGAAACACCATATATTTT. This yields the protein CASSLQWADSSGNTIYF.